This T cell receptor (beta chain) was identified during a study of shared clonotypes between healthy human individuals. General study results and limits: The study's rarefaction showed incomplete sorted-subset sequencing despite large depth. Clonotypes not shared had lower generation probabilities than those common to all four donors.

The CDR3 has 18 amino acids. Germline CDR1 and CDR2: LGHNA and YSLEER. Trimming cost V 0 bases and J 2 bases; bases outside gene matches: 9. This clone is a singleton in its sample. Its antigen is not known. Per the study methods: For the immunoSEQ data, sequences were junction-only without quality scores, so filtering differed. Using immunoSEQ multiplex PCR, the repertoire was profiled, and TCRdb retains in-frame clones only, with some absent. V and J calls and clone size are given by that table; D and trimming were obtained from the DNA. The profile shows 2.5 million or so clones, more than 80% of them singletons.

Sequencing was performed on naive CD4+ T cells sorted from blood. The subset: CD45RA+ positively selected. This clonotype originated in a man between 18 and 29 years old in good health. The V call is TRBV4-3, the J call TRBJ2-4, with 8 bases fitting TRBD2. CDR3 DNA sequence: TGCGCCAGCAGCCAAGATGGGGTGGGACTAGGTTCCAAAAACATTCAGTACTTC. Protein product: CASSQDGVGLGSKNIQYF.